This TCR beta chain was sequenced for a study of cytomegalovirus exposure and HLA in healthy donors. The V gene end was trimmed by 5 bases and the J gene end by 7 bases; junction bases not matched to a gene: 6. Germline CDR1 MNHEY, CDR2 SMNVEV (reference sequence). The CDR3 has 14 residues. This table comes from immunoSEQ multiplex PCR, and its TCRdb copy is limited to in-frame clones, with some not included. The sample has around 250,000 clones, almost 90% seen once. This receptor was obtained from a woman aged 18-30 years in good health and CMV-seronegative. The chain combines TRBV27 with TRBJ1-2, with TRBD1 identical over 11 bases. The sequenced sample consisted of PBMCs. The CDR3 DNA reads TGTGCCAGCAGTCCCGGGACAGGGGGGTTTGGCTACACCTTC. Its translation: CASSPGTGGFGYTF.